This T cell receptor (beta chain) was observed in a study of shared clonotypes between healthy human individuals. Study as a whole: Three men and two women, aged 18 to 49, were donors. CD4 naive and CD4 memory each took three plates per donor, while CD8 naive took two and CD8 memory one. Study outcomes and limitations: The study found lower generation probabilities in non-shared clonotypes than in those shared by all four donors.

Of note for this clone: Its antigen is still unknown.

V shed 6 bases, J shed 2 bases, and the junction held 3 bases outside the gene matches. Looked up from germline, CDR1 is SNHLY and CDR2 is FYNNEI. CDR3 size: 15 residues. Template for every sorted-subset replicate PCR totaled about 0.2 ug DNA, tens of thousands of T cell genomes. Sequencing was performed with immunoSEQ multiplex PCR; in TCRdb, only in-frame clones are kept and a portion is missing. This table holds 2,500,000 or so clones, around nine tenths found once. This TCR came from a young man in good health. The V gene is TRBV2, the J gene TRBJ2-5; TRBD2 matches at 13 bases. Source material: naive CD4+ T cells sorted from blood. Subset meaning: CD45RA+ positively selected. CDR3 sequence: CASRLAGGPQETQYF. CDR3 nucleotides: TGTGCCAGCAGACTAGCGGGAGGGCCGCAAGAGACCCAGTACTTC. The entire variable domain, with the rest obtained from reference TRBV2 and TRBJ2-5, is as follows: EPEVTQTPSHQVTQMGQEVILRCVPISNHLYFYWYRQILGQKVEFLVSFYNNEISEKSEIFDDQFSVERPDGSNFTLKIRSTKLEDSAMYFCASRLAGGPQETQYFGPGTRLLVL.